Listed here are 31 T cell receptor beta chains from one sample, sequenced in a study of CD8 T cells in ankylosing spondylitis. One entry per CDR3 protein results from TCRdb running MiXCR on the 5' RACE reads. The sample records hundreds of thousands of distinct CDR3 sequences, 20% to 30% being singletons. The specimen sequenced was blood, either unsorted or a sorted T cell fraction (not recorded which). The receptors were sampled from a male donor with ankylosing spondylitis or in good health (not recorded which).

This clonotype was found a few times. V is TRBV29-1 and J is TRBJ2-2; D uncertain. The germline CDR1 and CDR2 sequences are SQVTM and ANQGSEA. The CDR3 totals 13 residues. The germline V and J ends were trimmed by 3 bases and 5 bases, with 10 bases remaining between them. CDR3 DNA sequence: TGCAGCGTTGATAGGGATCGAACCGGGGAGCTGTTTTTT. It specifies CSVDRDRTGELFF.

This clonotype was seen a few times. The chain joins TRBV4-2 to TRBJ2-7; 11 bases map to TRBD2. Per the germline V gene, CDR1 is LGHNA and CDR2 is YNFKEQ. This CDR3 region has 15 residues. J was trimmed by 4 bases and V by 2 bases; bases with no gene match: 4. The CDR3 here is CASSQLAGGRYEQYF. The CDR3 DNA reads as TGTGCCAGCAGCCAACTAGCGGGAGGTCGGTACGAGCAGTACTTC.

The chain recombines TRBV5-6 with TRBJ2-7, with 8 bases identical to TRBD2. Germline lookup yields CDR1 SGHDT and CDR2 YYEEEE. Germline trimming cut 4 bases from V and 2 bases from J; bases unmatched to any gene: 5. The length of the CDR3 is 14 residues. CDR3 nucleotides: TGTGCCAGCAGCCTTGGTAGCGGGACCTACGAGCAGTACTTC. This gives the protein CASSLGSGTYEQYF.

The V call is TRBV29-1, the J call TRBJ2-1, with 12 bases lining up with TRBD1. The germline CDR1 and CDR2 sequences are SQVTM and ANQGSEA. Germline trimming cut 7 bases from V and 10 bases from J; bases unmatched to any gene: 8. The CDR3 runs 13 residues. The CDR3 nucleotides read TGCAGCGCCGGGACAGGGGGCTGGGCGGAGCAGTTCTTC. Encoded protein: CSAGTGGWAEQFF.

This sequence joins TRBV12-3 or TRBV12-4 and TRBJ2-1; D possibly matches TRBD1 or TRBD2 (6 bases each). CDR3 size: 16 residues. The germline V and J ends were trimmed by 7 bases and 8 bases, with 24 bases remaining between them. CDR3 DNA sequence: TGTGCCAGCACGGCCGGGGGCAGGGGCCGAAGAGATGAGCAGTTCTTC. It is translated as CASTAGGRGRRDEQFF.

This clonotype was recorded a few times. CDR3 bases: TGCAGCGTTCGTGGGCGAGGATCCTACAATGAGCAGTTCTTC. Protein product: CSVRGRGSYNEQFF. The chain uses TRBV29-1 and TRBJ2-1; no firm D call. The CDR3 spans 14 residues. V lost 5 bases and J lost 1, with 12 bases in between. Germline V gene sequence: CDR1 SQVTM, CDR2 ANQGSEA.

This chain connects TRBV2 to TRBJ2-1; 7 bases match TRBD2. The CDR3 has 13 amino acids. Germline trimming cut 7 bases from V and 5 bases from J; bases unmatched to any gene: 5. Looked up from germline, CDR1 is SNHLY and CDR2 is FYNNEI. The CDR3 bases are TGTGCCAGCACGGCGGGGGAACACAATGAGCAGTTCTTC. This translates into CASTAGEHNEQFF.

DNA of the CDR3: TGCGCCAGCAGACTTACATTTAGCGGGAACCTAGCCAAAAACATTCAGTACTTC. It specifies CASRLTFSGNLAKNIQYF. The chain recombines TRBV5-1 with TRBJ2-4; 8 bases map to TRBD2. CDR3 length: 18 amino acids. The germline V gene has CDR1 SGHRS and CDR2 YFSETQ. The junction had 13 bases not matched to a gene; V was cut back by 5 bases and J by 0 bases.

This clonotype was detected ten times or more. In DNA form, the CDR3 reads TGTGCCAGCAGTCACAGGGGGCGTAGGAACACTGAAGCTTTCTTT. This encodes CASSHRGRRNTEAFF. The V call is TRBV7-9, the J call TRBJ1-1; 9 nucleotides agree with TRBD1. V dropped 6 bases and J dropped 1; count of bases not matched to a gene: 6. Germline V lookup: CDR1 SEHNR, CDR2 FQNEAQ (reference sequence). The CDR3 runs 15 residues. The full variable domain, its missing parts supplied by reference TRBV7-9 and TRBJ1-1, is DTGVSQNPRHKITKRGQNVTFRCDPISEHNRLYWYRQTLGQGPEFLTYFQNEAQLEKSRLLSDRFSAERPKGSFSTLEIQRTEQGDSAMYLCASSHRGRRNTEAFFGQGTRLTVV.

In this sample, this clonotype turned up many times. The V and J genes are TRBV5-5 and TRBJ2-4, with 11 bases matching TRBD2. This CDR3 has 18 residues. Looked up from germline, CDR1 is SGHKS and CDR2 is YYEKEE (reference sequence). The V gene end was trimmed by 2 bases and the J gene end by 0 bases; junction bases not matched to a gene: 7. This CDR3 is CASSFGTSGLIAKNIQYF. CDR3 nucleotides: TGTGCCAGCAGCTTCGGGACTAGCGGATTGATAGCCAAAAACATTCAGTACTTC. Together with reference TRBV5-5 and TRBJ2-4, the CDR3 gives the full variable domain: DAGVTQSPTHLIKTRGQQVTLRCSPISGHKSVSWYQQVLGQGPQFIFQYYEKEERGRGNFPDRFSARQFPNYSSELNVNALLLGDSALYLCASSFGTSGLIAKNIQYFGAGTRLSVL.

In its sample, this clonotype was seen many times. The J gene is TRBJ2-4, the V gene TRBV29-1; 7 bases agree with TRBD1. The germline V gene encodes CDR1 SQVTM and CDR2 ANQGSEA. The V and J ends lost 7 bases and 9 bases, in that order; junction bases with no gene match: 9. CDR3 length equals 12 residues. Written as DNA, the CDR3 is TGCAGCGGGCTGACAGGGCAAGGCATTCAGTACTTC. It is translated as CSGLTGQGIQYF.

This clonotype has at least ten counts. The rearrangement joins TRBV5-1 to TRBJ2-2; TRBD2 matches at 7 bases. The CDR3 has 18 residues. From germline, CDR1 is SGHRS and CDR2 YFSETQ. Trimming at V came to 3 bases and at J to 0 bases, leaving 11 bases not matched to a gene. CDR3 loop: CASSSKASGLTNTGELFF. CDR3 DNA sequence: TGCGCCAGCAGCTCTAAGGCTAGCGGACTTACGAACACCGGGGAGCTGTTTTTT. Looking up the rest from reference TRBV5-1 and TRBJ2-2 gives the full variable domain: KAGVTQTPRYLIKTRGQQVTLSCSPISGHRSVSWYQQTPGQGLQFLFEYFSETQRNKGNFPGRFSGRQFSNSRSEMNVSTLELGDSALYLCASSSKASGLTNTGELFFGEGSRLTVL.

This clonotype was recorded at least ten times. V gene TRBV11-1 combines with J gene TRBJ1-1, with a possible D match to TRBD1 (5 bases). Germline values: CDR1 SGHAT, CDR2 FQDESV (reference sequence). This CDR3 has 14 residues. Trimming stripped 4 bases from V and 6 bases from J, with 15 bases between. In DNA form, the CDR3 reads TGTGCCAGCAGCTCCGGCGGGGGTAGGCCTGAAGCTTTCTTT. Amino acids: CASSSGGGRPEAFF.

This clonotype was seen a few times. The rearrangement joins TRBV29-1 to TRBJ2-3; D may correspond to TRBD1 or TRBD2 (5 bases each). The germline gives CDR1 SQVTM, CDR2 ANQGSEA. Trimming took off 4 bases at V and 1 base at J, with 18 bases between the two ends. This CDR3 contains 16 residues. The CDR3 DNA reads TGCAGCGTTGGGTCCGGGGCTAGTCGAGGCACAGATACGCAGTATTTT. Encoded protein: CSVGSGASRGTDTQYF.

This chain joins TRBV20-1 and TRBJ2-1, with 8 bases matching TRBD2. CDR1 and CDR2 from the germline V gene are DFQATT and SNEGSKA (reference sequence). The CDR3 has 15 amino acids. J lost 4 bases, V lost 1 base, and 6 bases had no gene match. Written as DNA, the CDR3 is TGCAGTGCTAGAGCTCTAGCGGGTCGATACAATGAGCAGTTCTTC. Its translation is CSARALAGRYNEQFF.

There are many counts of this clonotype. This chain uses TRBV4-2 with TRBJ2-1, with D perhaps matching TRBD1 (5 bases). The V end lost 1 base, the J end lost 2 bases, and 12 bases lay between the germline ends. Germline V gene data show CDR1 as LGHNA and CDR2 as YNFKEQ. CDR3 length: 16 residues. This CDR3 is CASSQVLQGPYNEQFF. The CDR3 bases are TGTGCCAGCAGCCAAGTTCTTCAGGGCCCCTACAATGAGCAGTTCTTC.

This clonotype was observed at least ten times. The chain employs TRBV5-1 and TRBJ2-1, with 11 bases matching TRBD2. The V gene's germline CDR1 is SGHRS and CDR2 YFSETQ. This CDR3 is built from 18 residues. V dropped 3 bases and J dropped 2; count of bases not matched to a gene: 10. CDR3 sequence reads: CASSSGLAGSLTYNEQFF. In nucleotides, the CDR3 is TGCGCCAGCAGCTCCGGACTAGCGGGCTCCTTAACCTACAATGAGCAGTTCTTC.

CDR3 protein: CASSLEATYEQYF. Written as DNA, the CDR3 is TGCGCCAGCAGCTTGGAAGCGACCTACGAGCAGTACTTC. The V gene is TRBV5-1, the J gene TRBJ2-7, with D hard to call. Germline V gene sequence: CDR1 SGHRS, CDR2 YFSETQ. V lost 0 bases to trimming and J lost 2 bases, with 6 bases between them. CDR3 length: 13 residues.

The rearrangement links TRBV13 to TRBJ2-6; 7 bases fit TRBD1. CDR1 is PRHDT and CDR2 is FYEKMQ in the germline V gene (reference sequence). V gave up 5 bases and J gave up 2 bases; unmatched junction bases: 3. This CDR3 has 15 residues. CDR3 coding DNA: TGTGCCAGCAGCCGTCAGGGGGCTGGGGCCAACGTCCTGACTTTC. It specifies CASSRQGAGANVLTF. Full variable domain (rest looked up from reference TRBV13 and TRBJ2-6): AAGVIQSPRHLIKEKRETATLKCYPIPRHDTVYWYQQGPGQDPQFLISFYEKMQSDKGSIPDRFSAQQFSDYHSELNMSSLELGDSALYFCASSRQGAGANVLTFGAGSRLTVL.

Here the CDR3 DNA reads TGTGCCTGGAGTGTTGGCGGTTCCCTCAACGAGCAGTACTTC. The encoded protein is CAWSVGGSLNEQYF. The chain employs TRBV30 and TRBJ2-7; D is ambiguous. From germline, CDR1 is GTSNPN and CDR2 SVGIG (reference sequence). Trimming left V 0 bases short and J 5 bases short, with 14 bases between. The CDR3 contains 14 residues.

At least ten counts were recorded for this clonotype. This rearrangement joins TRBV7-6 to TRBJ2-7; D is possibly TRBD2 (6 bases). The CDR3 has 14 amino acids. From germline, CDR1 is SGHVS and CDR2 FNYEAQ. V lost 1 base and J lost 2, with 9 bases in between. As DNA, the CDR3 is TGTGCCAGCAGCTTAGAGGAGGGAACCTACGAGCAGTACTTC. This gives the protein CASSLEEGTYEQYF.

About this clonotype: A much more abundant neighbour one base away suggests this may be a read error. This rearrangement joins TRBV6-1 to TRBJ2-1; the match to TRBD2 covers 13 bases. The CDR3 has 14 residues. Germline assignment: CDR1 MNHNS and CDR2 SASEGT. The junction had 4 bases not matched to a gene; V was cut back by 5 bases and J by 9 bases. As DNA, the CDR3 is TGTGCCAGCAGTAGGACTAGCGGGAGCACTGAGCAGTTCTTC. Residues: CASSRTSGSTEQFF.

This clonotype was detected only a few times. The chain employs TRBV29-1 and TRBJ2-7, with D perhaps matching TRBD1 or TRBD2 (5 bases each). Germline CDR1 is SQVTM and CDR2 is ANQGSEA. This CDR3 spans 13 amino acids. With 7 bases removed from V and 7 bases from J, the gap between germline ends came to 20 bases. The CDR3 reads CSGQEGLNGEQYF. The CDR3 bases are TGCAGCGGACAAGAGGGGCTAAACGGGGAGCAGTACTTC.

At least ten counts were recorded for this clonotype. This chain joins TRBV11-2 and TRBJ2-1, with D possibly being TRBD2 (6 bases). The V end was cut by 2 bases, the J end by 7 bases, with 15 bases between. Germline V gene data show CDR1 as SGHAT and CDR2 as FQNNGV. The CDR3 spans 15 residues. Here the CDR3 DNA reads TGTGCCAGCAGCTTAAGTCTAGCCGGGGGAAATGAGCAGTTCTTC. It encodes CASSLSLAGGNEQFF.

This clonotype showed up many times. The CDR3 DNA reads TGTGCCAGCAGTTACCAGCCCCTTAACGAGCAGTACTTC. Encoded protein: CASSYQPLNEQYF. The chain employs TRBV6-5 and TRBJ2-7; D remains ambiguous. Trimming removed 2 bases at V and 5 bases at J, with 10 bases between. This CDR3 has 13 residues. The V gene's germline CDR1 is MNHEY and CDR2 SVGAGI.

The chain carries TRBV20-1 and TRBJ2-3; 10 positions match TRBD2. The CDR3 runs 13 residues. CDR1 and CDR2 from the germline V gene are DFQATT and SNEGSKA (reference sequence). The junction had 4 bases not matched to a gene; V was cut back by 5 bases and J by 5 bases. In DNA form, the CDR3 reads TGCAGTGCTCTCGGGACTAGCGTAGATACGCAGTATTTT. Translation: CSALGTSVDTQYF.

Only a few counts were recorded for this clonotype. The chain links TRBV7-2 to TRBJ2-1, with a weak D call TRBD1 (6 bases). The germline V gene has CDR1 SGHTA and CDR2 FQGNSA. Trimming removed 3 bases from V and 10 bases from J, with 10 bases in between. The CDR3 is made up of 12 amino acids. CDR3 loop: CASSFPGQEQFF. Written as DNA, the CDR3 is TGTGCCAGCAGCTTCCCAGGACAGGAGCAGTTCTTC.

The V gene is TRBV20-1, the J gene TRBJ2-1, with D possibly matching TRBD2 (6 bases). CDR3 size: 14 residues. Deletions cut 6 bases from V and 3 bases from J, with 15 bases between. Germline loops: CDR1 DFQATT, CDR2 SNEGSKA (reference sequence). The CDR3, as DNA: TGCAGTGCCCGCGGGGAGCGCAGCTACAATGAGCAGTTCTTC. Protein product: CSARGERSYNEQFF.

There are many counts of this clonotype. The CDR3 sequence is CASSLRGLAGEYNEQFF. CDR3 DNA: TGCGCCAGCAGCTTAAGGGGACTAGCGGGAGAGTACAATGAGCAGTTCTTC. The chain couples TRBV5-1 to TRBJ2-1, with 14 bases matching TRBD2. Germline CDR1 is SGHRS and CDR2 is YFSETQ. The CDR3 is 17 residues long. The V segment lost 2 bases and the J segment 4 bases; nucleotides outside the gene matches: 5.

The V and J genes are TRBV5-5 and TRBJ1-6; D not certain. The CDR3 totals 12 residues. In germline, CDR1 is SGHKS, CDR2 YYEKEE (reference sequence). With 4 bases removed from V and 13 bases from J, the gap between germline ends came to 12 bases. The CDR3 DNA follows: TGTGCCAGCAGCGAGTCTCGTGGTCCCCTCCACTTT. Residues: CASSESRGPLHF.

This clonotype turned up a few times. This chain links TRBV6-1 with TRBJ1-1, with TRBD1 matching over 8 bases. Germline V CDR1 and CDR2: MNHNS, SASEGT. The CDR3 loop spans 15 amino acids. The V gene end was trimmed by 5 bases and the J gene end by 1 base; junction bases not matched to a gene: 6. The chain's CDR3 is CASSPRDRRNTEAFF. The CDR3 nucleotides read TGTGCCAGCAGTCCCCGGGACAGGAGGAACACTGAAGCTTTCTTT.